Included here is one TCR beta chain sequence, with context. Its antigen is currently unknown. The sample comes from a study of regulatory T cells in long-lasting Graves disease. Findings and caveats of the study: Persistent disease favored TRBV28, TRBJ1-2 and TRBJ2-5. Persistent Graves' patients had lower TCR diversity than newly diagnosed ones.

Time point noted: persistent/refractory GD, antithyroid drugs over 5 years with positive TRAb. Preparation of the TCR library used RNA extracted from PBMCs. CDR3 regions were amplified by Arm-PCR using iRepertoire HTBI primers to build TCR beta libraries. TCRdb reprocessed the multiplex PCR reads with MiXCR, giving one entry per CDR3 protein. The sample comprises some 330,000 distinct CDR3 sequences, roughly 24% of which are singletons, and around 30% rests with the top ten. V lost 6 bases, J lost 5 bases, and 4 bases stayed unmatched. This CDR3 contains 15 residues. The TCR was taken from a woman aged 40 to 49 with Graves disease. The sequences come from peripheral blood mononuclear cells (PBMCs), collected when the disease was refractory, from a patient treated with antithyroid drugs. The chain recombines TRBV12-3 or TRBV12-4 with TRBJ2-3, with 14 bases matching TRBD2. CDR3 coding DNA: TGTGCCAGCAGCCGACTAGCGGGGGGGGTAGATACGCAGTATTTT. Residues: CASSRLAGGVDTQYF.